The clone carrying this T cell receptor beta chain was detected a few times. There are 12 residues in the CDR3. V was shortened by 8 bases and J by 10 bases, with 14 bases between the two germline ends. CDR1 is SNHLY and CDR2 is FYNNEI in the germline V gene. The sample comes from a study of cytomegalovirus exposure and HLA in healthy donors. This PCR relied on a set of 60 Vbeta primers and 13 Jbeta primers. Using immunoSEQ multiplex PCR, the repertoire was profiled, and TCRdb retains in-frame clones only, with some absent. The sample carries 100,000 to 150,000 clones, 17% recorded once. This receptor was taken from a female donor in good health and CMV-seropositive. This rearrangement joins TRBV2 to TRBJ2-2, with TRBD2 as a possible D gene (6 bases). Material: PBMCs. The CDR3 DNA follows: TGTGCCAGCGGAGGGATCGCAAAGGAGCTGTTTTTT. This encodes CASGGIAKELFF.